This record covers a single T cell receptor (beta chain). This sample was included in a study of blood T cell repertoires in COVID-19. Study-wide context: From the United States, Italy and Spain came samples of acute and convalescent COVID-19.

V was pared by 6 bases and J by 2 bases, with 2 bases of the junction left unmatched. The CDR3 contains 14 residues. CDR1 and CDR2 from the germline V gene are WSHSY and SAAADI. Profiled with immunoSEQ multiplex PCR; TCRdb holds only in-frame clones, not every one. The repertoire holds some 80,000 clones, with approximately 88% as singletons. The genes are TRBV10-2 and TRBJ2-7; 12 bases map to TRBD2. The material sequenced was peripheral blood. This receptor was identified in a human donor in a cohort sampled during active COVID-19. The CDR3 nucleotides are TGCGCCAGCAGATCTAGCGGGGGGGCCTACGAGCAGTACTTC. Its protein is CASRSSGGAYEQYF.